Listed here are 25 T cell receptor beta chains from one sample, sequenced in a study of molecular identifiers for immune sequencing clone quantification. TCRdb re-called the PCR reads with MiXCR, one entry per CDR3 protein. The table has about 40,000 distinct CDR3 sequences, 24% seen once. The sample was naive CD8+ T cells from blood, with Jurkat cell RNA spiked in. Noted subset: FACS-sorted CD8+CD4-CCR7+CD45RA+ naive T cells. Receptor source: a human donor in good health. Some libraries in this study had Jurkat cell RNA spiked in.

The CDR3 sequence: CSVEDLGLDTQYF. The CDR3, as DNA: TGCAGCGTTGAAGATCTGGGCTTGGATACGCAGTATTTT. The chain carries TRBV29-1 and TRBJ2-3; D is unclear. The germline V gene encodes CDR1 SQVTM and CDR2 ANQGSEA. Trimming took off 0 bases at V and 6 bases at J, with 10 bases between the two ends. The CDR3 sequence is 13 residues long.

The chain recombines TRBV10-3 with TRBJ2-2; 10 nucleotides align to TRBD1. CDR1 is ENHRY, CDR2 SYGVKD, per germline. Trimming cost V 3 bases and J 6 bases; bases outside gene matches: 13. The CDR3 runs 18 residues. The CDR3 is CAISELRTGTGDPGELFF. The CDR3 region has the DNA TGTGCCATCAGTGAATTAAGGACCGGGACAGGGGATCCCGGGGAGCTGTTTTTT.

This chain connects TRBV27 to TRBJ1-2, with 8 nucleotides matching TRBD1. This CDR3 is 17 amino acids long. V trimming: 0 bases; J trimming: 3 bases; junction bases outside the gene matches: 9. The germline V gene has CDR1 MNHEY and CDR2 SMNVEV (reference sequence). CDR3 DNA: TGTGCCAGCAGTTTATCGTCCCCACCAGGGGGCGACTATGGCTACACCTTC. Encoded protein: CASSLSSPPGGDYGYTF.

This clonotype was observed many times. V usage is TRBV9 and J usage is TRBJ1-2; a weak D match, TRBD1 (5 bases). This CDR3 is built from 15 residues. V was shortened by 6 bases and J by 2 bases, with 17 bases between the two germline ends. Germline CDR1 SGDLS, CDR2 YYNGEE. CDR3 sequence reads: CASNEGPQGNYGYTF. CDR3 coding DNA: TGTGCCAGCAACGAAGGACCGCAGGGCAACTATGGCTACACCTTC.

This clonotype showed up many times. The chain carries TRBV20-1 and TRBJ2-3; D not resolved. CDR3 size: 18 residues. Between the trimmed V and J ends, which lost 2 bases and 2 bases, there was a span of 23 bases. From germline, CDR1 is DFQATT and CDR2 SNEGSKA (reference sequence). The CDR3 loop is CSARSEVAPIFPTDTQYF. The CDR3 nucleotides read TGCAGTGCTAGATCGGAAGTCGCCCCGATCTTCCCCACAGATACGCAGTATTTT.

About this clonotype itself: The CDR3 does not end in the conserved phenylalanine or tryptophan, so this is likely a read error. The chain joins TRBV30 to TRBJ1-5; 8 bases align to TRBD1. V lost 0 bases to trimming and J lost 5 bases; unmatched junction nucleotides: 6. Germline CDR1 is GTSNPN and CDR2 is SVGIG (reference sequence). This CDR3 has 15 residues. The CDR3 DNA reads TGTGCCTGGAGTGTCTCGGACAGGGCGCATCAGCCCCAGCATTCT. Its translation is CAWSVSDRAHQPQHS.

This clonotype was counted ten times or more. V usage is TRBV6-2 or TRBV6-3 and J usage is TRBJ2-7, with 8 bases fitting TRBD1. This CDR3 is built from 14 residues. V dropped 0 bases and J dropped 5; count of bases not matched to a gene: 3. Germline V gene data show CDR1 as MNHEY and CDR2 as SVGEGT. CDR3 amino acids: CASSYSSGGHEQYF. The CDR3 DNA sequence: TGTGCCAGCAGTTACTCGTCAGGGGGCCACGAGCAGTACTTC.

This rearrangement joins TRBV6-2 or TRBV6-3 to TRBJ1-1; weak D call: TRBD1 (6 bases). Trimming left V 6 bases short and J 0 bases short, with 11 bases between. The CDR3 contains 14 residues. In germline, CDR1 is MNHEY, CDR2 SVGEGT. The chain's CDR3 is CASSGQNLNTEAFF. The CDR3 nucleotides read TGTGCCAGCAGCGGACAGAACCTGAACACTGAAGCTTTCTTT.

Sample share makes this clonotype medium-sized. This chain joins TRBV7-2 and TRBJ2-3, with 11 positions matching TRBD2. The length of the CDR3 is 16 residues. V dropped 1 base and J dropped 5; count of bases not matched to a gene: 5. Germline V gene sequence: CDR1 SGHTA, CDR2 FQGNSA. The DNA for the CDR3 is TGTGCCAGCAGCTTAGTAGCGGGGGGGATGGGAGATACGCAGTATTTT. It encodes CASSLVAGGMGDTQYF.

The chain links TRBV29-1 to TRBJ2-5; tentatively, D is TRBD1 or TRBD2 (5 bases each). The CDR3 loop spans 18 amino acids. Trimming cost V 6 bases and J 2 bases, with 28 bases left between them. Germline V gives CDR1 SQVTM, CDR2 ANQGSEA. The CDR3 here is CSVFGRGSRYRGQETQYF. CDR3 in DNA: TGCAGCGTGTTCGGACGGGGTTCACGGTATAGGGGTCAAGAGACCCAGTACTTC.

This clonotype came up many times. J is TRBJ2-4 and V is TRBV4-3; 7 bases match TRBD1. The J segment lost 7 bases and the V segment lost 0 bases, leaving 3 bases of the junction unmatched. Germline CDR1 reads LGHNA; CDR2 reads YSLEER. The CDR3 is made up of 14 amino acids. The CDR3 coding sequence is TGCGCCAGCAGCCAAGAGACAGGGATGAACATTCAGTACTTC. As protein: CASSQETGMNIQYF.

The rearrangement links TRBV4-3 to TRBJ1-6; D call uncertain. Germline assignment: CDR1 LGHNA and CDR2 YSLEER. V was pared by 0 bases and J by 8 bases, with 11 bases between. The CDR3 is 15 residues long. This chain's CDR3 is CASSQEEGPHSPLHF. Here the CDR3 DNA reads TGCGCCAGCAGCCAAGAAGAGGGTCCGCATTCACCCCTCCACTTT.

Details on this clonotype: This may be a read error, as it is one base from a much larger clone. This chain uses TRBV9 with TRBJ2-3; perhaps TRBD2 as D (5 bases). This CDR3 has 13 residues. From germline, CDR1 is SGDLS and CDR2 YYNGEE. CDR3 in amino acids: CAGSVLAGDTQYF. The CDR3 DNA is TGTGCCGGCAGCGTGCTAGCAGGAGATACGCAGTATTTT. Filled out from reference TRBV9 and TRBJ2-3, the complete variable domain reads DSGVTQTPKHLITATGQRVTLRCSPRSGDLSVYWYQQSLDQGLQFLIQYYNGEERAKGNILERFSAQQFPDLHSELNLSSLELGDSALYFCAGSVLAGDTQYFGPGTRLTVL.

This clonotype appeared a few times. This chain connects TRBV11-2 to TRBJ2-5, with a weak D call TRBD1 (6 bases). The CDR3 consists of 14 residues. V shed 1 base and J shed 5 bases, with 11 bases lying between them. From germline, CDR1 is SGHAT and CDR2 FQNNGV. This CDR3 is CASSLVGGGETQYF. The CDR3 bases are TGTGCCAGCAGCTTAGTTGGGGGCGGGGAGACCCAGTACTTC.

There are many counts of this clonotype. The chain couples TRBV4-1 to TRBJ2-7; D unclear. This CDR3 comprises 13 residues. The ends were cut back, 4 bases at V and 4 bases at J, with 11 bases in the middle. From germline, CDR1 is MGHRA and CDR2 YSYEKL. CDR3 DNA: TGCGCCAGCAGCCCCCCTGCCGTTTACGAGCAGTACTTC. As protein: CASSPPAVYEQYF.

The chain links TRBV4-1 to TRBJ2-5, with no clear D. The CDR3 is made up of 15 amino acids. Germline V gene lookup returns CDR1 MGHRA and CDR2 YSYEKL. V was shortened by 0 bases and J by 0 bases, with 8 bases between the two germline ends. In nucleotides, the CDR3 is TGCGCCAGCAGCCAAGACGTTGGAGACCAAGAGACCCAGTACTTC. Translating gives CASSQDVGDQETQYF.

Worth noting for this clonotype: The junction departs from germline at one end; a sequencing error may be responsible. The gene calls are TRBV29-1 and TRBJ2-5; 9 positions agree with TRBD2. Germline V gene data show CDR1 as SQVTM and CDR2 as ANQGSEA. This CDR3 is built from 14 residues. In nucleotides, the CDR3 is TGCAGCGTCGCACCGGGACTAGCTCCAGAGCCCCAGTACTTC. It codes for CSVAPGLAPEPQYF.

As for this clonotype: A read error is possible here, since a much larger clone lies one base away. The genes are TRBV4-1 and TRBJ1-1, with 11 bases lining up with TRBD1. Germline lookup yields CDR1 MGHRA and CDR2 YSYEKL. This CDR3 is built from 16 residues. CDR3: CAGSQTSGQGGSEAFF. The CDR3 DNA sequence: TGCGCCGGCAGCCAGACTTCGGGACAGGGGGGTTCTGAAGCTTTCTTT.

This sequence joins TRBV30 and TRBJ1-1, with D tentatively TRBD1 (5 bases). Germline CDR1 is GTSNPN and CDR2 is SVGIG (reference sequence). Between the trimmed V and J ends, which lost 3 bases and 4 bases, there was a span of 15 bases. CDR3 length: 14 residues. The CDR3 sequence is CAWSVGGMSTEAFF. As DNA, the CDR3 is TGTGCCTGGAGCGTGGGGGGGATGAGCACTGAAGCTTTCTTT.

CDR3 amino acids: CAISESLAGGTDTQYF. The CDR3 DNA reads TGTGCCATCAGTGAGTCCTTAGCGGGAGGCACAGATACGCAGTATTTT. This sequence joins TRBV10-3 and TRBJ2-3; 9 bases align to TRBD2. The V gene end was trimmed by 0 bases and the J gene end by 1 base; junction bases not matched to a gene: 2. Germline V gene sequence: CDR1 ENHRY, CDR2 SYGVKD. The CDR3 runs to 16 residues.

This clonotype was seen repeatedly, ten times or more. This chain joins TRBV3-1 and TRBJ1-1; D is perhaps TRBD1 (5 bases). The germline V gene has CDR1 LGHDT and CDR2 YNNKEL (reference sequence). The V and J ends lost 0 bases and 3 bases respectively, with 14 bases between them. This CDR3 is built from 16 residues. DNA for the CDR3: TGTGCCAGCAGCCAAGATACGGCAGGGCCGGACACTGAAGCTTTCTTT. As protein: CASSQDTAGPDTEAFF.

This clonotype was recorded a few times. This chain connects TRBV4-2 to TRBJ2-5; perhaps TRBD2 as D (5 bases). The V end lost 0 bases, the J end lost 4 bases, and 12 bases lay between the germline ends. From germline, CDR1 is LGHNA and CDR2 YNFKEQ. CDR3 length equals 15 residues. The DNA of the CDR3 is TGTGCCAGCAGCCAAGAAGCTATAGGGAGAGAGACCCAGTACTTC. It yields the protein CASSQEAIGRETQYF.

The J gene is TRBJ2-1, the V gene TRBV7-9, with 9 bases that match TRBD2. Germline V gene lookup returns CDR1 SEHNR and CDR2 FQNEAQ (reference sequence). The CDR3 sequence is 18 residues long. The V and J ends lost 6 bases and 8 bases, in that order; junction bases with no gene match: 20. CDR3 sequence: CASRPLGSGSPPTHEQFF. The CDR3 DNA reads TGTGCCAGCAGACCCTTGGGTAGCGGGAGCCCCCCTACGCATGAGCAGTTCTTC.

The rearrangement joins TRBV28 to TRBJ1-1; unclear D gene. Germline loops: CDR1 MDHEN, CDR2 SYDVKM. CDR3 length: 16 amino acids. V lost 6 bases to trimming and J lost 3 bases, with 20 bases between them. CDR3 in amino acids: CASRYTVCSRDTEAFF. For the CDR3, the DNA is TGTGCCAGCAGGTATACAGTGTGCTCTCGGGACACTGAAGCTTTCTTT.

The sample holds many counts of this clonotype. The rearrangement uses TRBV11-2 and TRBJ2-2; unclear D gene. V was cut by 5 bases and J by 2 bases, with 9 bases left in between. Germline values: CDR1 SGHAT, CDR2 FQNNGV. The CDR3 extends over 14 amino acids. The CDR3 spells CASSARHNTGELFF. The CDR3 DNA sequence: TGTGCCAGCAGCGCTCGACATAACACCGGGGAGCTGTTTTTT.